This record covers a single T cell receptor (beta chain). What it recognizes is unknown. The data originate from a study of a mutant IDH1 vaccine in newly diagnosed glioma. For the study at large: Earlier care involved radiotherapy, temozolomide, or both, and the majority received both.

The CDR3 has 16 residues. The V end lost 1 base, the J end lost 3 bases, and 15 bases lay between the germline ends. CDR1 LNHDA and CDR2 SQIVND come from the germline V gene (reference sequence). As for time point: week 35, safety follow-up. One vaccine dose held 300 ug of mutant IDH1 20-mer peptide and came with topical imiquimod. Patients received eight vaccinations in weeks 1, 3, 5, 7, 11, 15, 19, 23. The table came from immunoSEQ multiplex PCR; TCRdb's copy has only in-frame clones and leaves some out. The table lists about 66,000 clones, roughly 74% of them singletons. The sequencing here drew on PBMCs, taken from a glioma patient whose treatment included an IDH1 peptide vaccine. The chain employs TRBV19 and TRBJ1-2, with a possible D match to TRBD1 (5 bases). This clonotype was obtained from a man between 45 and 60 years old with glioma. CDR3 in amino acids: CASSIASTQGDYGYTF. The DNA of the CDR3 is TGTGCCAGTAGTATAGCCTCGACGCAGGGTGACTATGGCTACACCTTC.